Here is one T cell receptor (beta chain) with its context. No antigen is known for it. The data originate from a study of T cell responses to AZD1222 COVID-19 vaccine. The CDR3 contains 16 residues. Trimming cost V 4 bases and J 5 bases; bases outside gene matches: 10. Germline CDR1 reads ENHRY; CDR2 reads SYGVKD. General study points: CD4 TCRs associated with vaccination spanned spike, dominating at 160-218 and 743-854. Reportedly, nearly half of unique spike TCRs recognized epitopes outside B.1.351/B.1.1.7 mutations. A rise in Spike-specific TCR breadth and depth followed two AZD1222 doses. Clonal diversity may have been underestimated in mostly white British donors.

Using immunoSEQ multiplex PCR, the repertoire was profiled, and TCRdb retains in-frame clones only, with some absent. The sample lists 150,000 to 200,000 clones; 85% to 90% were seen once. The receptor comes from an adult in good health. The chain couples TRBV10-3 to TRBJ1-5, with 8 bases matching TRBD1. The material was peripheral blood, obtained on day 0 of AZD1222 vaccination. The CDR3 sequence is CAISARDRLFYQPQHF. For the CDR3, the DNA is TGTGCCATCAGTGCCCGGGACAGGTTGTTCTATCAGCCCCAGCATTTT.